This is a list of T cell receptor beta chains from one sample in a study of Ad26.COV2.S vaccination and SARS-CoV-2 variants. This table comes from immunoSEQ multiplex PCR, and its TCRdb copy is limited to in-frame clones, with some not included. The table includes fewer than 400,000 clones, 70% to 90% detected once. The material sequenced was peripheral blood, taken in a trial of Ad26.COV2.S vaccine versus placebo. These receptor sequences come from a person between 18 and 59 years old who received the Ad26.COV2.S COVID-19 vaccine or a placebo. Each CDR3 is given with its conserved first and last residue. A D gene is named only where the DNA matches it firmly. Clone size is shown for a subset of rows, as once, few, many or a class of expanded clone.

clone size,V gene,J gene,D gene,CDR3 DNA,CDR3 protein
.,TRBV6-5,TRBJ1-5,.,TGTGCCAGCAGTTGGGAGACAGGACACAATCAGCCCCAGCATTTT,CASSWETGHNQPQHF
.,TRBV25-1,TRBJ1-6,.,TGTGCCAGCAGTGATCAGGCGGACCATTCACCCCTCCACTTT,CASSDQADHSPLHF
.,TRBV6-5,TRBJ2-5,TRBD2,TGTGCCTGCGGACTAGCGGGGCTGGAGACCCAGTACTTC,CACGLAGLETQYF
.,TRBV7-9,TRBJ2-3,TRBD2,TGTGCCAGCAGCTTCCCCTCGTCTAGCGGGGGGGGCACAGATACGCAGTATTTT,CASSFPSSSGGGTDTQYF
once,TRBV27,TRBJ2-2,.,TGTGCCAGCAGTGTACAGGGCACCGGGGAGCTGTTTTTT,CASSVQGTGELFF
.,TRBV5-1,TRBJ2-2,.,TGCGCCAGCAGCTTGTTCAGTTATGACACCGGGGAGCTGTTTTTT,CASSLFSYDTGELFF
.,TRBV9,TRBJ2-3,.,TGTGCCAGCAGCGTAGTCGGATTTATGGACACAGATACGCAGTATTTT,CASSVVGFMDTDTQYF
.,TRBV24-1,TRBJ2-3,TRBD1,TGTGCCACTTCGGTTACAGGGGGAGATACGCAGTATTTT,CATSVTGGDTQYF
once,TRBV7-9,TRBJ1-1,TRBD1,TGTGCCAGCGGTAGGGGGACAGGGCCCGTGGTGACTGAAGCTTTCTTT,CASGRGTGPVVTEAFF
few,TRBV5-1,TRBJ1-2,.,TGCGCCAGCAGCCCAGGACGAGCTACCCTATATGGCTACACCTTC,CASSPGRATLYGYTF